This record looks at one T cell receptor (beta chain) sequence and its context. This specimen belongs to a study of T-cell reconstitution after alpha-beta-depleted transplantation in children. The authors prepared the TCRbeta library with unique molecular identifiers. TCRdb recomputed calls from the PCR reads with MiXCR, one row per CDR3 protein. The table records approximately 250,000 distinct CDR3 sequences, 9.7% of them present only once. The TCR originated in a human donor who donated a stem cell graft to a child with SCID. The source material was PBMCs from the stem cell graft donor, sampled from the stem cell graft.

This CDR3 reads CASKADYGYTF. The CDR3, as DNA: TGTGCCAGTAAGGCAGACTATGGCTACACCTTC. The rearrangement joins TRBV19 to TRBJ1-2, with no clear D. This CDR3 has 11 amino acids. The ends were cut back, 7 bases at V and 3 bases at J, with 6 bases in the middle. Germline values: CDR1 LNHDA, CDR2 SQIVND (reference sequence). The full variable domain, completed using reference TRBV19 and TRBJ1-2, is DGGITQSPKYLFRKEGQNVTLSCEQNLNHDAMYWYRQDPGQGLRLIYYSQIVNDFQKGDIAEGYSVSREKKESFPLTVTSAQKNPTAFYLCASKADYGYTFGSGTRLTVV.